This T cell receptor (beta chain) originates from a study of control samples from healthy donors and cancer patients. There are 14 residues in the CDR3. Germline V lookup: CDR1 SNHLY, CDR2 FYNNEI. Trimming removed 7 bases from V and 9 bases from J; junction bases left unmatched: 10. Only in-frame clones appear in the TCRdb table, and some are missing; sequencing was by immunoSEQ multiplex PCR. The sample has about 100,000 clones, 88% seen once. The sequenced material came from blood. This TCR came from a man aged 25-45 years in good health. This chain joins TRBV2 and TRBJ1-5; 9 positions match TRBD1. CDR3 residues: CASKKQGAVGPQHF. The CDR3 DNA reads TGTGCCAGCAAGAAACAGGGGGCGGTCGGGCCCCAGCATTTT.